What follows are 6 T cell receptor beta chains derived from one specimen sequenced in a study of T cells in Graves' hyperthyroidism and ophthalmopathy. It was RNA transcripts that yielded the amplified TCR beta CDR3 regions. TCR CDR3 underwent first-round RT-PCR with the HTBI primer set. TCRdb reprocessed the multiplex PCR reads with MiXCR, giving one entry per CDR3 protein. The sample yields about 600,000 distinct CDR3 sequences, about 14% seen once. Sequencing was done on a sample of blood. The receptors originated from a woman in her fifties or sixties with Graves' ophthalmopathy.

This clonotype was detected many times. The CDR3 bases are TGTGCCAGCAGCTTAGGGACAGTTAGCAATCAGCCCCAGCATTTT. Protein product: CASSLGTVSNQPQHF. The rearrangement uses TRBV7-2 and TRBJ1-5; possible D gene TRBD1, 6 bases. Germline V gives CDR1 SGHTA, CDR2 FQGNSA. The CDR3 extends over 15 amino acids. The germline V and J ends were trimmed by 1 base and 0 bases, with 7 bases remaining between them. The variable domain in full, completed from reference TRBV7-2 and TRBJ1-5, reads GAGVSQSPSNKVTEKGKDVELRCDPISGHTALYWYRQSLGQGLEFLIYFQGNSAPDKSGLPSDRFSAERTGGSVSTLTIQRTQQEDSAVYLCASSLGTVSNQPQHFGDGTRLSIL.

This clonotype has at least ten counts. CDR3 sequence: CASSPDYTQETQYF. In DNA form, the CDR3 reads TGTGCCAGCAGCCCGGACTATACCCAAGAGACCCAGTACTTC. The rearrangement joins TRBV12-3 or TRBV12-4 to TRBJ2-5, with a tentative D call TRBD2 (6 bases). CDR3 length: 14 amino acids. The ends were cut back, 6 bases at V and 1 base at J, with 12 bases in the middle.

This clonotype was found many times. The chain employs TRBV27 and TRBJ2-1; the D call may be TRBD1 or TRBD2 (5 bases each). From germline, CDR1 is MNHEY and CDR2 SMNVEV (reference sequence). CDR3 length equals 16 residues. V lost 5 bases, J lost 6 bases, and 20 bases lay in between. The CDR3, as DNA: TGTGCCAGCAGTCCGCTTACGAGTATTGGGGGCAATGAGCAGTTCTTC. It yields the protein CASSPLTSIGGNEQFF.

This clonotype came up many times. The chain links TRBV7-6 to TRBJ1-1, with unresolved D. Germline CDR1 reads SGHVS; CDR2 reads FNYEAQ. The CDR3 totals 12 residues. The V end was cut by 5 bases, the J end by 6 bases, with 10 bases between. CDR3 amino acids: CASSDKLAEAFF. As DNA, the CDR3 is TGTGCCAGCAGCGATAAGTTGGCTGAAGCTTTCTTT.

This clonotype was observed many times. The rearrangement uses TRBV7-2 and TRBJ2-2; D may be TRBD2 (6 bases). The CDR3 has 15 residues. From germline, CDR1 is SGHTA and CDR2 FQGNSA. Trimming pared 3 bases from V and 1 base from J, leaving 9 bases between. DNA of the CDR3: TGTGCCAGCAGCTTCCTAGCGAAGAACACCGGGGAGCTGTTTTTT. Its translation is CASSFLAKNTGELFF. Drawing the rest from reference TRBV7-2 and TRBJ2-2, the complete variable domain is GAGVSQSPSNKVTEKGKDVELRCDPISGHTALYWYRQSLGQGLEFLIYFQGNSAPDKSGLPSDRFSAERTGGSVSTLTIQRTQQEDSAVYLCASSFLAKNTGELFFGEGSRLTVL.

The sample holds many counts of this clonotype. The chain links TRBV18 to TRBJ2-7, with a weak D call TRBD1 (5 bases). Germline V gene sequence: CDR1 KGHSH, CDR2 LQKENI. Trimming stripped 5 bases from V and 2 bases from J, with 13 bases between. CDR3 length equals 14 residues. CDR3 in DNA: TGTGCCAGCTCATCTTCCCTAGGGGCCTACGAGCAGTACTTC. Residues: CASSSSLGAYEQYF.